Presented here are 26 T cell receptor beta chains from one specimen sequenced in a study of cytomegalovirus exposure and HLA in healthy donors. PCR involved 60 Vbeta and 13 Jbeta primers. The assay was immunoSEQ multiplex PCR, and TCRdb's table has in-frame clones only and misses some. This table has some 130,000 clones, 66% appearing once. Sequenced sample: PBMCs. These receptors all come from a human donor in good health.

This chain uses TRBV11-2 with TRBJ2-7, with 9 positions matching TRBD1. J was trimmed by 0 bases and V by 5 bases; bases with no gene match: 11. This CDR3 has 17 residues. CDR1 SGHAT and CDR2 FQNNGV come from the germline V gene. The CDR3 loop is CASSTPARDRASYEQYF. The CDR3, as DNA: TGTGCCAGCAGCACACCGGCACGGGACAGGGCCTCCTACGAGCAGTACTTC.

The chain carries TRBV29-1 and TRBJ2-5; D remains ambiguous. V was shortened by 7 bases and J by 5 bases, with 29 bases between the two germline ends. This CDR3 comprises 17 residues. The V gene's germline CDR1 is SQVTM and CDR2 ANQGSEA. Here the CDR3 DNA reads TGCAGCGCTGGAGAATATCGTGTGGCAGGTGTTGTGGAGACCCAGTACTTC. Amino acids: CSAGEYRVAGVVETQYF.

This clone was detected only once. The chain joins TRBV2 to TRBJ2-3, with 9 bases that match TRBD1. This CDR3 spans 15 amino acids. Germline-derived CDR1 and CDR2 are SNHLY and FYNNEI. The J segment lost 3 bases and the V segment lost 7 bases, leaving 8 bases of the junction unmatched. Written as DNA, the CDR3 is TGTGCCAGCATCCAGGACAGGGGTGGTACAGATACGCAGTATTTT. Its translation: CASIQDRGGTDTQYF.

J is TRBJ2-7 and V is TRBV7-8; 8 bases are a match to TRBD1. V dropped 4 bases and J dropped 3; count of bases not matched to a gene: 5. Germline CDR1 SGHVS, CDR2 FQNEAQ. This CDR3 has 14 residues. CDR3 protein: CASSSQGQVYEQYF. As DNA, the CDR3 is TGTGCCAGCAGCTCTCAGGGACAGGTCTACGAGCAGTACTTC.

This clone appeared a single time. An end of the junction does not agree with germline; a read error may underlie this. The chain is built from TRBV11-2 and TRBJ1-3; no definite D call. The germline CDR1 and CDR2 sequences are SGHAT and FQNNGV. This CDR3 region has 16 residues. The CDR3 region has the DNA TGTGCCAGCAGCCCCTACGCTCCTCGGAGTGGAAACTCCATATATTTT. Translating gives CASSPYAPRSGNSIYF.

The chain's CDR3 is CASSLASGANVLTF. CDR3 nucleotide sequence: TGTGCCAGCAGCTTAGCCTCCGGGGCCAACGTCCTGACTTTC. This rearrangement joins TRBV7-6 to TRBJ2-6; no firm D call. Looked up from germline, CDR1 is SGHVS and CDR2 is FNYEAQ. The V end was cut by 0 bases, the J end by 4 bases, with 4 bases between. This CDR3 spans 14 amino acids.

The rearrangement joins TRBV10-3 to TRBJ2-7; 16 nucleotides match TRBD2. V trimming: 2 bases; J trimming: 4 bases; junction bases outside the gene matches: 5. CDR3 length equals 17 residues. Per germline, CDR1 ENHRY and CDR2 SYGVKD. Here the CDR3 DNA reads TGTGCCATCAGTGAGAGGGGACTAGCGGGAGGGCCGTACGAGCAGTACTTC. Amino acid sequence: CAISERGLAGGPYEQYF.

The J gene is TRBJ2-7, the V gene TRBV12-5; D unresolved. This CDR3 has 14 residues. Per the germline V gene, CDR1 is LGHNT and CDR2 is FRNRAP. Trimming stripped 0 bases from V and 6 bases from J, with 12 bases between. The CDR3 DNA reads TGTGCTAGTGGTTTGGTAGGTGTCCGAGGCGAGCAGTACTTC. Amino acid sequence: CASGLVGVRGEQYF.

V is TRBV18 and J is TRBJ2-1, with 7 bases identical to TRBD2. Germline CDR1 is KGHSH and CDR2 is LQKENI. The CDR3 has 13 residues. Trimming cost V 3 bases and J 6 bases; bases outside gene matches: 2. The CDR3 region is CASSPAGANEQFF. Written as DNA, the CDR3 is TGTGCCAGCTCACCGGCGGGAGCCAATGAGCAGTTCTTC.

The chain joins TRBV4-2 to TRBJ2-5; TRBD2 might be the D (6 bases). Deletions cut 3 bases from V and 5 bases from J, with 16 bases between. Germline V gene data show CDR1 as LGHNA and CDR2 as YNFKEQ. The CDR3 sequence is 15 residues long. CDR3 nucleotides: TGTGCCAGCAGCCAGAATGACGGGGGACGGGAGACCCAGTACTTC. Translated, it gives CASSQNDGGRETQYF.

The V gene is TRBV28, the J gene TRBJ1-4; the match to TRBD1 covers 11 bases. The CDR3 totals 16 residues. Per the germline V gene, CDR1 is MDHEN and CDR2 is SYDVKM. V trimming: 4 bases; J trimming: 11 bases; junction bases outside the gene matches: 12. The CDR3 spells CASSSPRRTGGRKLFF. Here the CDR3 DNA reads TGTGCCAGCAGTTCCCCCCGTAGGACAGGGGGCAGGAAACTGTTTTTT.

The chain employs TRBV25-1 and TRBJ2-1, with 9 nucleotides matching TRBD1. The CDR3 spans 14 residues. The junction had 9 bases not matched to a gene; V was cut back by 6 bases and J by 9 bases. Germline CDR1 is MGHDK and CDR2 is SYGVNS. The CDR3 coding sequence is TGTGCCAGCAGAGGACAGGGGATGTTGGGTGAGCAGTTCTTC. It codes for CASRGQGMLGEQFF.

This chain links TRBV5-5 with TRBJ1-5; TRBD1 is a possible D gene (5 bases). Trimming left V 4 bases short and J 9 bases short, with 17 bases between. Germline V gene lookup returns CDR1 SGHKS and CDR2 YYEKEE (reference sequence). This CDR3 is 14 amino acids long. The CDR3 loop is CASSPGTSQGPQHF. CDR3 nucleotide sequence: TGTGCCAGCAGCCCCGGGACTTCCCAGGGGCCCCAGCATTTT. The full variable domain, in which reference TRBV5-5 and TRBJ1-5 provide the parts outside the CDR3, is DAGVTQSPTHLIKTRGQQVTLRCSPISGHKSVSWYQQVLGQGPQFIFQYYEKEERGRGNFPDRFSARQFPNYSSELNVNALLLGDSALYLCASSPGTSQGPQHFGDGTRLSIL.

The V and J genes are TRBV5-4 and TRBJ2-7; D is perhaps TRBD2 (6 bases). CDR1 and CDR2 from the germline V gene are SGHNT and YYREEE (reference sequence). The CDR3 runs 14 residues. V was cut by 4 bases and J by 2 bases, with 13 bases left in between. CDR3 residues: CASSLRDFPYEQYF. The CDR3 DNA follows: TGTGCCAGCAGCCTCCGGGACTTCCCCTACGAGCAGTACTTC.

The rearrangement links TRBV28 to TRBJ1-1, with D uncertain. The CDR3 contains 12 residues. Per germline, CDR1 MDHEN and CDR2 SYDVKM. V lost 7 bases, J lost 1 base, and 7 bases lay in between. The DNA for the CDR3 is TGTGCCAGCACCCCTCGGAACACTGAAGCTTTCTTT. Amino acid sequence: CASTPRNTEAFF.

This chain joins TRBV6-5 and TRBJ1-2; a possible D gene is TRBD1 (5 bases). There are 14 residues in the CDR3. Germline lookup yields CDR1 MNHEY and CDR2 SVGAGI. V lost 0 bases to trimming and J lost 5 bases, with 10 bases between them. The CDR3 region is CASSYSRQFYGYTF. The CDR3 bases are TGTGCCAGCAGTTACTCAAGACAGTTTTATGGCTACACCTTC.

The rearrangement uses TRBV18 and TRBJ2-2, with D possibly TRBD2 on 6 matching bases. The V gene lost 4 bases and the J gene lost 2 bases, with 8 bases spanning the gap. Looked up from germline, CDR1 is KGHSH and CDR2 is LQKENI. CDR3 length: 14 residues. The CDR3, as DNA: TGTGCCAGCTCACTGGCGGGAAACACCGGGGAGCTGTTTTTT. Amino acids: CASSLAGNTGELFF.

The V and J genes are TRBV6-1 and TRBJ2-3; no clear D. V shed 6 bases and J shed 6 bases, with 13 bases lying between them. The CDR3 loop spans 13 amino acids. Germline loops: CDR1 MNHNS, CDR2 SASEGT. The chain's CDR3 is CASRQPSGDTQYF. CDR3 nucleotide sequence: TGTGCCAGCAGGCAGCCGTCCGGGGATACGCAGTATTTT.

This chain connects TRBV7-3 to TRBJ2-3; 7 bases match TRBD2. The ends lost 0 bases at V and 0 bases at J; junction bases unmatched: 9. This CDR3 has 18 residues. Germline values: CDR1 SGHTA, CDR2 FQGTGA. CDR3 loop: CASSLTPVTSVSTDTQYF. The CDR3 coding sequence is TGTGCCAGCAGCTTAACGCCCGTTACTAGCGTTAGCACAGATACGCAGTATTTT.

This clone was detected only a few times. The chain carries TRBV5-8 and TRBJ1-4; a weak D match, TRBD1 (6 bases). CDR3 length equals 15 residues. Germline assignment: CDR1 SGHTS and CDR2 YDEGEE. Trimming pared 3 bases from V and 4 bases from J, leaving 13 bases between. The CDR3 nucleotides are TGTGCCAGCAGCTACCTACAGGGAAATAATGAAAAACTGTTTTTT. Its protein is CASSYLQGNNEKLFF.

The V gene is TRBV28, the J gene TRBJ1-3; D ambiguous. Between the trimmed V and J ends, which lost 8 bases and 4 bases, there was a span of 15 bases. Germline-derived CDR1 and CDR2 are MDHEN and SYDVKM. The CDR3 length is 14 residues. This CDR3 reads CASGVQSGGNTIYF. The CDR3 DNA sequence: TGTGCCAGCGGGGTCCAATCGGGAGGAAACACCATATATTTT.

This clone has just a few counts. This chain uses TRBV6-1 with TRBJ2-7; 8 positions agree with TRBD1. Germline lookup yields CDR1 MNHNS and CDR2 SASEGT. Trimming cost V 1 base and J 1 base; bases outside gene matches: 6. The CDR3 runs 16 residues. The CDR3 protein is CASSEGVGQASYEQYF. The CDR3, as DNA: TGTGCCAGCAGTGAAGGGGTGGGACAGGCTTCCTACGAGCAGTACTTC.

The rearrangement uses TRBV9 and TRBJ2-5, with TRBD1 matching 11 bases. Germline-derived CDR1 and CDR2 are SGDLS and YYNGEE. The CDR3 length is 16 residues. With 3 bases clipped from V and 2 bases from J, the junction kept 6 bases outside the gene matches. Here the CDR3 reads CASSGGTGGGQETQYF. CDR3 DNA: TGTGCCAGCAGCGGAGGGACAGGGGGAGGGCAAGAGACCCAGTACTTC.

This clone showed up just a few times. J is TRBJ2-2 and V is TRBV11-2; tentatively, D is TRBD2 (5 bases). V shed 5 bases and J shed 6 bases, with 28 bases lying between them. Per the germline V gene, CDR1 is SGHAT and CDR2 is FQNNGV. The CDR3 has 19 residues. The DNA for the CDR3 is TGTGCCAGCAGCCCCGTGGTGAGGATTGAGAGGGAAACACCCGGGGAGCTGTTTTTT. Translated: CASSPVVRIERETPGELFF.

The V call is TRBV6-6, the J call TRBJ2-7; 7 bases are a match to TRBD1. Trimming cost V 6 bases and J 2 bases; bases outside gene matches: 4. CDR3 length: 13 amino acids. The germline gives CDR1 MNHNY, CDR2 SVGAGI (reference sequence). CDR3 in amino acids: CASRRDRTYEQYF. The CDR3 DNA is TGTGCCAGCAGGAGGGACAGAACCTACGAGCAGTACTTC.

The sample holds a few counts of this clone. The rearrangement links TRBV28 to TRBJ1-2, with 7 nucleotides matching TRBD1. Trimming took 7 bases from V and 4 from J; bases not matched to a gene: 6. The CDR3 contains 13 residues. The germline V gene has CDR1 MDHEN and CDR2 SYDVKM. The CDR3 nucleotides read TGTGCCAGCAACCGACAGGGAAGCTATGGCTACACCTTC. It codes for CASNRQGSYGYTF.